A selection of T cell receptor beta chains follows, all from one sample in a study of blood T cell repertoires in COVID-19. Produced via immunoSEQ multiplex PCR; TCRdb's table is partial and in-frame only. Of a few hundred thousand clones listed, around 89% are singletons. What was sequenced was PBMCs or T cells enriched from blood (not recorded which). The receptors here all came from a woman between 18 and 29 years old with acute COVID-19. Each CDR3 is given with its conserved first and last residue. Clone size is shown for a subset of rows, as once, few, many or a class of expanded clone.

v_call clone_size cdr3_aa
TRBV28 . CASSLRSVHNEQFF
TRBV6-6 . CASSLTGAGGYTF
TRBV27 . CASSSSPGQDTWEQYF
TRBV7-8 . CASSFRDFGYTF
TRBV12-3/TRBV12-4 . CASSLTGLYGYTF
TRBV19 . CASSIGEGTGEETQYF
TRBV12-3/TRBV12-4 . CASSALGRGAFF
TRBV11-1 . CASSLAAGANVLTF
TRBV9 . CASSDSGNTGELFF
TRBV27 once CATKGTGLEGYTF
TRBV6-5 . CASTLDRLQEELFF
TRBV28 . CASSRYSGVQETQYF
TRBV28 once CASSFLGGTAYEQYF
TRBV11-1 . CASSPAGGPDTQYF
TRBV1 few CTSSQAAGELFF
TRBV6-5 . CASRAYWRGDGELFF
TRBV2 few CASTRDWSSYEQYF
TRBV30 . CAWSLMLTGGVILGAKNIQYF
TRBV5-1 . CASSFGGGANTEAFF
TRBV18 . CASSPLLAGGENEQFF
TRBV6-5 once CASRLSGSGNTIYF
TRBV10-3 . CAISERAGGRNEQFF
TRBV27 once CASGQGRTDTQYF
TRBV2 few CASSELASGINEQYF
TRBV5-1 . CASSLAPPGLAPNEQFF
TRBV5-1 . CASSLQGVGEKLFF
TRBV4-1 . CASTSAFVGASNYGYTF
TRBV9 . CASSPRDSANQPQHF
TRBV4-1 . CASRWTPGLVSYNEQFF
TRBV28 few CASSFGQGGYEQYF
TRBV7-2 . CASSAGLAGTGELFF
TRBV28 few CASLEGGEKLFF
TRBV7-2 once CASSLQGLNTEAFF
TRBV6-1 . CASSEVGRAAEAFF
TRBV3-1/TRBV3-2 . CASSPLAGQAYF
TRBV2 . CASSEGPQGEFYEQYF
TRBV11-3 . CASSPDRGSYEQYF
TRBV28 . CASSPNSPLHF
TRBV7-3 . CASSVAGGWNNEQFF
TRBV5-1 . CASSLGRPVDTQYF
TRBV20-1 . CSASFGYGYTF
TRBV10-3 few CAISVAEEGNTIYF
TRBV2 . CASQQGAFYNSPLHF
TRBV19 once CATMGLTSGNTIYF
TRBV11-2 . CASSLGTASSYEQYF
TRBV18 . CASSQGLDTEAFF
TRBV19 . CASSIAVAKNIQYF
TRBV11-2 once CASSPLGGRAGYTF
TRBV5-4 . CASSAATGQGEDGYTF
TRBV6-1 . CASSENLAGEQFF
TRBV5-6 . CASSLEQSSGNTIYF
TRBV5-8 . CASSLVLAQPQHF
TRBV9 . CASSVDGTINEQFF
TRBV5-8 . CASSLGLAGGLEQFF
TRBV11-2 . CASTGDGSYGYTF
TRBV12-1 . CASSPPRVTEAFF
TRBV5-6 . CASSSRNEQFF